A single sample is the source of the 4 T cell receptor beta chains below, sequenced in a study of radiation and T cells in renal cell carcinoma. Measured with immunoSEQ multiplex PCR; TCRdb has only the in-frame clones, and not every one. The data hold fewer than 200,000 clones, with around 89% observed a single time. Time point denoted: blood 4 weeks post-SBRT, at nephrectomy. Noted treatment: 15 Gy SBRT to primary tumor, nephrectomy 4 weeks later. This sample comprised blood, obtained from a patient whose treatment included radiotherapy and nephrectomy. The receptor set was obtained from a woman in her 50s with renal cell carcinoma.

The chain recombines TRBV7-9 with TRBJ2-7; no clear D. Per germline, CDR1 SEHNR and CDR2 FQNEAQ (reference sequence). Trimming removed 2 bases from V and 7 bases from J, with 15 bases in between. CDR3 size: 14 residues. CDR3 DNA sequence: TGTGCCAGCAGCTTAAGGGCCTCGGCTTTGGAGCAGTACTTC. Amino acids: CASSLRASALEQYF.

The chain has TRBV18 and TRBJ1-5; 10 bases are shared with TRBD1. Germline V gene sequence: CDR1 KGHSH, CDR2 LQKENI. The CDR3 is 17 amino acids. The J segment lost 7 bases and the V segment lost 4 bases, leaving 13 bases of the junction unmatched. CDR3 bases: TGTGCCAGCTCACGCGGGACAGGGGCGACAGCATGGCAGCCCCAGCATTTT. Translated, it gives CASSRGTGATAWQPQHF. Combining the CDR3 with reference TRBV18 and TRBJ1-5 gives the whole variable domain NAGVMQNPRHLVRRRGQEARLRCSPMKGHSHVYWYRQLPEEGLKFMVYLQKENIIDESGMPKERFSAEFPKEGPSILRIQQVVRGDSAAYFCASSRGTGATAWQPQHFGDGTRLSIL.

The chain combines TRBV29-1 with TRBJ2-1; D is possibly TRBD2 (6 bases). The germline gives CDR1 SQVTM, CDR2 ANQGSEA. The germline V and J ends were trimmed by 4 bases and 2 bases, with 12 bases remaining between them. The CDR3 is 14 amino acids. The CDR3 DNA sequence: TGCAGCGTTGCCGGGGGTGCGGCCTACAATGAGCAGTTCTTC. Translation gives CSVAGGAAYNEQFF.

The V call is TRBV5-4, the J call TRBJ2-2, with D possibly matching TRBD2 (6 bases). This CDR3 has 14 amino acids. The V end was cut by 4 bases, the J end by 0 bases, with 7 bases between. Germline assignment: CDR1 SGHNT and CDR2 YYREEE (reference sequence). DNA for the CDR3: TGTGCCAGCAGCGCGGGACCGAACACCGGGGAGCTGTTTTTT. Translated, it gives CASSAGPNTGELFF.